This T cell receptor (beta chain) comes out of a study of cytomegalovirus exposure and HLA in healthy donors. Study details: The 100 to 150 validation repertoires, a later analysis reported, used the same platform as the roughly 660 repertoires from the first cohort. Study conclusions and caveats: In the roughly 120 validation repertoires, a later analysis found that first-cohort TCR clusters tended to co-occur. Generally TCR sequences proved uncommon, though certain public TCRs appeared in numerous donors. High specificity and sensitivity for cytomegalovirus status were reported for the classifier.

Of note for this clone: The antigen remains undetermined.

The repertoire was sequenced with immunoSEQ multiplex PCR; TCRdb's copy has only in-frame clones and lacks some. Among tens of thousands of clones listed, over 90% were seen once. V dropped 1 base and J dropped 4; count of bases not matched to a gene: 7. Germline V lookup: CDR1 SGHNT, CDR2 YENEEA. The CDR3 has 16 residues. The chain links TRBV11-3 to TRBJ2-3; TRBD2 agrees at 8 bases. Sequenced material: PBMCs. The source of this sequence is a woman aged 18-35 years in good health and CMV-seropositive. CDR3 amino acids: CASSLVLREAADTQYF. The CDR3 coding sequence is TGTGCCAGCAGCTTAGTTTTGCGGGAGGCGGCAGATACGCAGTATTTT.